The 14 T cell receptor beta chains presented below share a single source sample, sequenced in a study of shared clonotypes between healthy human individuals. Assay: immunoSEQ multiplex PCR; the TCRdb copy retains only in-frame clones and omits some. The table records about 580,000 clones, more than 95% of them present only once. Naive CD8 cells lacked CD45RO and underwent positive selection for CCR7, leaving out terminally differentiated effector memory CD45RA+ cells. The sample comprised naive CD8+ T cells sorted from blood. Receptors originate from a man aged 25 to 40 in good health.

This chain uses TRBV9 with TRBJ2-1, with 10 bases aligning to TRBD1. The CDR3 loop spans 17 amino acids. Trimming removed 4 bases from V and 4 bases from J; junction bases left unmatched: 11. CDR1 and CDR2 from the germline V gene are SGDLS and YYNGEE. The CDR3 protein is CASSPRLGQGMYNEQFF. The CDR3 coding sequence is TGTGCCAGCAGCCCACGCCTGGGACAGGGGATGTACAATGAGCAGTTCTTC.

This clone was counted once. The chain uses TRBV15 and TRBJ1-3; D is possibly TRBD1 (5 bases). Per germline, CDR1 LNHNV and CDR2 YYDKDF (reference sequence). The CDR3 runs 23 residues. The V gene lost 0 bases and the J gene lost 0 bases, with 30 bases spanning the gap. The chain's CDR3 is CATSRDLVPLLAIERGSGNTIYF. The CDR3, as DNA: TGTGCCACCAGCAGAGATTTAGTGCCCCTTTTGGCGATTGAAAGGGGCTCTGGAAACACCATATATTTT.

This clone was detected only once. The V and J genes are TRBV27 and TRBJ2-1; 12 bases line up with TRBD2. V shed 5 bases, J shed 5 bases, and the junction held 7 bases outside the gene matches. The CDR3 is 16 amino acids. CDR1 and CDR2 (germline): MNHEY, SMNVEV (reference sequence). The CDR3 region is CASSPLAGGLHNEQFF. As DNA, the CDR3 is TGTGCCAGCAGTCCCCTAGCGGGAGGGCTCCACAATGAGCAGTTCTTC.

The V call is TRBV5-1, the J call TRBJ2-2, with 10 bases matching TRBD1. With V trimmed by 4 bases and J by 6 bases, 3 bases remained unmatched. CDR3 length: 14 amino acids. Germline lookup yields CDR1 SGHRS and CDR2 YFSETQ. The CDR3 nucleotides read TGCGCCAGCAGCGCCGGGACAGGGGCCGGGGAGCTGTTTTTT. This codes for CASSAGTGAGELFF.

This chain connects TRBV11-2 to TRBJ1-5; possible D gene TRBD1, 6 bases. From germline, CDR1 is SGHAT and CDR2 FQNNGV. This CDR3 region has 14 residues. V was clipped by 4 bases and J by 9 bases, with 16 bases between them. In DNA form, the CDR3 reads TGTGCCAGCAGCTCCACAGGGCTGGGGCCGCCCCAGCATTTT. It specifies CASSSTGLGPPQHF. The full variable domain, in which reference TRBV11-2 and TRBJ1-5 provide the parts outside the CDR3, is EAGVAQSPRYKIIEKRQSVAFWCNPISGHATLYWYQQILGQGPKLLIQFQNNGVVDDSQLPKDRFSAERLKGVDSTLKIQPAKLEDSAVYLCASSSTGLGPPQHFGDGTRLSIL.

The CDR3 coding sequence is TGTGCCATCAGTGAGGTCAGCTCCTACGAGCAGTACTTC. Its translation is CAISEVSSYEQYF. The V gene is TRBV10-3, the J gene TRBJ2-7; no clear D. V gave up 2 bases and J gave up 0 bases, with 5 bases separating them. Germline V lookup: CDR1 ENHRY, CDR2 SYGVKD. There are 13 residues in the CDR3.

CDR3 nucleotides: TGTGCCAGCAGCCAAGACGAGCGGGAGGGCCTTTCCGGGGAGCTGTTTTTT. Amino acid sequence: CASSQDEREGLSGELFF. V usage is TRBV14 and J usage is TRBJ2-2, with 10 bases matching TRBD2. Trimming cost V 0 bases and J 6 bases; bases outside gene matches: 7. CDR3 length: 17 residues. CDR1 and CDR2 from the germline V gene are SGHDN and FVKESK.

The V gene is TRBV11-2, the J gene TRBJ2-7; D unresolved. The ends were cut back, 5 bases at V and 4 bases at J, with 12 bases in the middle. Germline CDR1 SGHAT, CDR2 FQNNGV. This CDR3 is 13 amino acids long. The DNA for the CDR3 is TGTGCCAGCAGCCCACCCTATGGGTACGAGCAGTACTTC. Its protein product is CASSPPYGYEQYF. Supplemented by reference TRBV11-2 and TRBJ2-7, the full variable domain reads EAGVAQSPRYKIIEKRQSVAFWCNPISGHATLYWYQQILGQGPKLLIQFQNNGVVDDSQLPKDRFSAERLKGVDSTLKIQPAKLEDSAVYLCASSPPYGYEQYFGPGTRLTVT.

This rearrangement joins TRBV7-3 to TRBJ2-2, with 10 bases aligning to TRBD2. The germline V gene encodes CDR1 SGHTA and CDR2 FQGTGA. The CDR3 spans 17 residues. Germline trimming cut 2 bases from V and 6 bases from J; bases unmatched to any gene: 9. CDR3 residues: CASSLSPRLAGAGELFF. The CDR3 DNA is TGTGCCAGCAGCTTATCCCCTCGGCTAGCGGGGGCCGGGGAGCTGTTTTTT.

The chain joins TRBV11-2 to TRBJ2-7; D is possibly TRBD1 or TRBD2 (5 bases each). This CDR3 contains 14 residues. Trimming left V 2 bases short and J 0 bases short, with 8 bases between. Germline V gene sequence: CDR1 SGHAT, CDR2 FQNNGV. For the CDR3, the DNA is TGTGCCAGCAGCTTACATGGGGGCTCCTACGAGCAGTACTTC. The encoded protein is CASSLHGGSYEQYF. The whole variable domain, remainder taken from reference TRBV11-2 and TRBJ2-7, is EAGVAQSPRYKIIEKRQSVAFWCNPISGHATLYWYQQILGQGPKLLIQFQNNGVVDDSQLPKDRFSAERLKGVDSTLKIQPAKLEDSAVYLCASSLHGGSYEQYFGPGTRLTVT.

The gene calls are TRBV29-1 and TRBJ2-2; D not resolved. Germline values: CDR1 SQVTM, CDR2 ANQGSEA. This CDR3 region has 15 residues. Trimming removed 7 bases from V and 1 base from J, with 16 bases in between. The CDR3 here is CSAEFYRLNTGELFF. The CDR3 DNA reads TGCAGCGCCGAGTTTTATAGGCTGAACACCGGGGAGCTGTTTTTT.

The genes are TRBV7-9 and TRBJ1-1; D not resolved. Germline V gene data show CDR1 as SEHNR and CDR2 as FQNEAQ (reference sequence). The CDR3 covers 12 residues. The germline V and J ends were trimmed by 4 bases and 7 bases, with 10 bases remaining between them. The CDR3 bases are TGTGCCAGCAGCTCCTGGGGAAATGAAGCTTTCTTT. It yields the protein CASSSWGNEAFF. The full variable domain, completed using reference TRBV7-9 and TRBJ1-1, is DTGVSQNPRHKITKRGQNVTFRCDPISEHNRLYWYRQTLGQGPEFLTYFQNEAQLEKSRLLSDRFSAERPKGSFSTLEIQRTEQGDSAMYLCASSSWGNEAFFGQGTRLTVV.

CDR3 sequence reads: CASSFPATYPSSYNEQFF. In DNA form, the CDR3 reads TGTGCCAGCAGCTTCCCAGCTACCTACCCCAGCTCCTACAATGAGCAGTTCTTC. The chain has TRBV7-8 and TRBJ2-1; D gene ambiguous. This CDR3 is 18 amino acids long. Trimming removed 3 bases at V and 0 bases at J, with 18 bases between. Germline CDR1 and CDR2: SGHVS and FQNEAQ.

The CDR3 coding sequence is TGTGCCAGCAGGGCTGGGTTAGGCAATCAGCCCCAGCATTTT. It is translated as CASRAGLGNQPQHF. The chain recombines TRBV27 with TRBJ1-5; D is unclear. V lost 6 bases and J lost 2, with 11 bases in between. CDR3 length: 14 residues. CDR1 is MNHEY and CDR2 is SMNVEV in the germline V gene (reference sequence).